This T cell receptor (beta chain) is drawn from a study of cytomegalovirus exposure and HLA in healthy donors. PCR used 60 Vbeta primers and 13 Jbeta primers. Only in-frame clones appear in the TCRdb table, and some are missing; sequencing was by immunoSEQ multiplex PCR. The sample gives 100,000 to 150,000 clones, approximately 84% of which show up once; around 1.5% is in the top ten. V dropped 4 bases and J dropped 3 bases, with 12 bases sitting between them. The CDR3 runs to 14 residues. Germline CDR1 reads WSHSY; CDR2 reads SAAADI. V is TRBV10-2 and J is TRBJ1-1; the D gene is possibly TRBD1 (6 bases). This receptor was obtained from a woman between 18 and 29 years old in good health and CMV-seronegative. The sequenced sample was PBMCs. The CDR3 nucleotides are TGCGCCAGCAGTGTGGGCAGGGGAGACACTGAAGCTTTCTTT. Protein sequence: CASSVGRGDTEAFF.